Following are 21 T cell receptor beta chains from one sample sequenced in a study of blood T cell repertoires in COVID-19. The table came from immunoSEQ multiplex PCR; TCRdb's copy has only in-frame clones and leaves some out. The repertoire includes approximately 500,000 clones, roughly 89% of them detected once, and roughly 7.3% sits in the top ten. Sequenced sample: peripheral blood. The receptors derive from a woman aged 50 to 60 with COVID-19, enrolled during active disease.

About this clone itself: Other DNA sequences in this specimen translate into the identical CDR3. The rearrangement uses TRBV5-1 and TRBJ2-3; tentatively, D is TRBD2 (9 bases). Germline CDR1 is SGHRS and CDR2 is YFSETQ. V shed 4 bases and J shed 1 base, with 16 bases lying between them. The CDR3 extends over 16 amino acids. For the CDR3, the DNA is TGCGCCAGCAGCCCAGGGGGCGGGGGGGGCACAGATACGCAGTATTTT. Its protein product is CASSPGGGGGTDTQYF.

The chain is built from TRBV7-9 and TRBJ2-4, with D possibly TRBD2 on 7 matching bases. Germline CDR1 reads SEHNR; CDR2 reads FQNEAQ (reference sequence). The CDR3 loop spans 13 amino acids. V lost 4 bases and J lost 8, with 12 bases in between. The CDR3 sequence: CASSWGGADIQYF. In DNA, the CDR3 is TGTGCCAGCAGCTGGGGGGGCGCGGACATTCAGTACTTC.

This chain joins TRBV29-1 and TRBJ2-2, with 10 bases matching TRBD2. The CDR3 has 14 amino acids. Looked up from germline, CDR1 is SQVTM and CDR2 is ANQGSEA. V lost 6 bases, J lost 3 bases, and 4 bases stayed unmatched. CDR3 sequence: CSVPGTSDTGELFF. The CDR3 nucleotides read TGCAGCGTCCCCGGGACTAGCGACACCGGGGAGCTGTTTTTT.

Only one count was recorded for this clone. J is TRBJ2-7 and V is TRBV2; 7 bases fit TRBD1. The CDR3 contains 15 residues. The V and J ends lost 2 bases and 2 bases, in that order; junction bases with no gene match: 6. CDR1 and CDR2 (germline): SNHLY, FYNNEI. The CDR3 region has the DNA TGTGCCAGCAGTGAAACCCGGGACAGCCCCTACGAGCAGTACTTC. The encoded protein is CASSETRDSPYEQYF.

This chain joins TRBV10-2 and TRBJ2-1; 11 bases map to TRBD2. CDR1 is WSHSY and CDR2 is SAAADI in the germline V gene. V shed 4 bases and J 6 bases; nucleotides not matched to a gene: 2. CDR3 size: 14 residues. The CDR3 protein is CASSGLAGGNEQFF. The CDR3 DNA is TGCGCCAGCAGTGGTCTAGCGGGGGGCAATGAGCAGTTCTTC.

This clone was counted a few times. CDR3 loop: CASSPDQGSGNTIYF. Written as DNA, the CDR3 is TGTGCCAGCTCACCCGACCAGGGATCTGGAAACACCATATATTTT. The rearrangement joins TRBV18 to TRBJ1-3, with D maybe TRBD1 (5 bases). Looked up from germline, CDR1 is KGHSH and CDR2 is LQKENI. Trimming removed 3 bases from V and 1 base from J, with 10 bases in between. This CDR3 has 15 residues.

J is TRBJ1-1 and V is TRBV4-1, with 11 bases fitting TRBD1. The CDR3 totals 15 residues. From germline, CDR1 is MGHRA and CDR2 YSYEKL. V dropped 4 bases and J dropped 6; count of bases not matched to a gene: 7. CDR3 protein: CASSPRTGGASEAFF. CDR3 bases: TGCGCCAGCAGCCCACGGACAGGGGGCGCTTCTGAAGCTTTCTTT.

This clone was counted between two and nine times. The chain couples TRBV7-6 to TRBJ1-1, with D maybe TRBD1 (5 bases). The CDR3 covers 14 residues. The germline V and J ends were trimmed by 5 bases and 0 bases, with 10 bases remaining between them. Germline V gene sequence: CDR1 SGHVS, CDR2 FNYEAQ. CDR3 nucleotide sequence: TGTGCCAGCAGCCCGACAGAACTGAACACTGAAGCTTTCTTT. Translated: CASSPTELNTEAFF.

The V call is TRBV2, the J call TRBJ1-4; D uncertain. From germline, CDR1 is SNHLY and CDR2 FYNNEI. CDR3 length: 12 residues. Deletions cut 10 bases from V and 2 bases from J, with 8 bases between. CDR3 nucleotide sequence: TGTGCCACGTTGTCGACTAATGAAAAACTGTTTTTT. This encodes CATLSTNEKLFF.

V gene TRBV6-5 combines with J gene TRBJ2-3, with 11 bases lining up with TRBD2. Germline loops: CDR1 MNHEY, CDR2 SVGAGI. There are 15 residues in the CDR3. V lost 5 bases, J lost 2 bases, and 3 bases stayed unmatched. The CDR3, as DNA: TGTGCCAGCAGTCTGACTAGCGGGGACACAGATACGCAGTATTTT. Translation gives CASSLTSGDTDTQYF.

J is TRBJ2-2 and V is TRBV7-3; 11 nucleotides align to TRBD2. CDR1 and CDR2 from the germline V gene are SGHTA and FQGTGA. The CDR3 loop spans 16 amino acids. J gave up 3 bases and V 6 bases, and 6 bases lay outside the gene matches. In DNA form, the CDR3 reads TGTGCCAGCAGTCCTAGCGGGGGGATGGACACCGGGGAGCTGTTTTTT. As protein: CASSPSGGMDTGELFF.

This clone occurred once. The gene calls are TRBV19 and TRBJ1-1; D gene unclear. This CDR3 is built from 17 residues. CDR1 is LNHDA, CDR2 SQIVND, per germline (reference sequence). V was shortened by 5 bases and J by 1 base, with 20 bases between the two germline ends. CDR3 nucleotide sequence: TGTGCCAGTAGTTTCGAGCCCTTCGGAGCCTGGAACACTGAAGCTTTCTTT. Translation: CASSFEPFGAWNTEAFF.

The chain combines TRBV18 with TRBJ1-5, with TRBD1 matching over 9 bases. The V gene's germline CDR1 is KGHSH and CDR2 LQKENI. V lost 1 base, J lost 9 bases, and 10 bases stayed unmatched. The CDR3 covers 16 residues. CDR3 in amino acids: CASSPLTGGDFWPQHF. For the CDR3, the DNA is TGTGCCAGCTCACCACTGACAGGGGGGGACTTTTGGCCCCAGCATTTT.

This chain uses TRBV6-6 with TRBJ2-3; D possibly corresponds to TRBD2 (7 bases). Trimming pared 3 bases from V and 2 bases from J, leaving 9 bases between. Germline V gives CDR1 MNHNY, CDR2 SVGAGI (reference sequence). This CDR3 contains 14 residues. The CDR3 nucleotides are TGTGCCAGCAGTTATGCGGGGGCCACAGATACGCAGTATTTT. Translation gives CASSYAGATDTQYF.

J is TRBJ1-5 and V is TRBV2; no firm D call. The germline V and J ends were trimmed by 2 bases and 2 bases, with 10 bases remaining between them. Germline CDR1 reads SNHLY; CDR2 reads FYNNEI. CDR3 size: 15 residues. The CDR3 protein is CASSERPLGNQPQHF. In DNA, the CDR3 is TGTGCCAGCAGTGAAAGGCCCCTAGGCAATCAGCCCCAGCATTTT.

The J gene is TRBJ1-6, the V gene TRBV18, with 8 bases that match TRBD1. This CDR3 spans 14 amino acids. With V trimmed by 9 bases and J by 6 bases, 7 bases remained unmatched. Germline V gene data show CDR1 as KGHSH and CDR2 as LQKENI. CDR3 in amino acids: CASSRQGSNSPLHF. Here the CDR3 DNA reads TGTGCCAGTTCTAGACAGGGGAGTAATTCACCCCTCCACTTT.

The chain links TRBV24-1 to TRBJ1-2, with a weak D call TRBD1 (6 bases). The CDR3 extends over 16 amino acids. The germline gives CDR1 KGHDR, CDR2 SFDVKD. Trimming took off 1 base at V and 2 bases at J, with 13 bases between the two ends. CDR3 nucleotide sequence: TGTGCCACCAGTGATTTTTCACAGGGCAAGAACTATGGCTACACCTTC. Translating it yields CATSDFSQGKNYGYTF.

The chain has TRBV5-1 and TRBJ1-6; 11 bases agree with TRBD1. The V gene's germline CDR1 is SGHRS and CDR2 YFSETQ. The CDR3 consists of 15 residues. V lost 4 bases, J lost 10 bases, and 7 bases stayed unmatched. This chain's CDR3 is CASSVEDRGRSPLHF. CDR3 DNA sequence: TGCGCCAGCAGCGTAGAGGACAGGGGGCGATCACCCCTCCACTTT.

This clone was detected only a few times. This chain connects TRBV18 to TRBJ1-6; no clear D gene. The CDR3 sequence is 17 residues long. Per germline, CDR1 KGHSH and CDR2 LQKENI. V lost 5 bases and J 9 bases, leaving 23 bases between the germline ends. CDR3 DNA sequence: TGTGCCAGCTCATCGAGCGTGCCCACCCAAGAGGCTTCACCCCTCCACTTT. Its translation is CASSSSVPTQEASPLHF.

The chain carries TRBV21-1 and TRBJ1-3. TRBV21-1 is recorded as a pseudogene. The CDR3 loop spans 15 amino acids. CDR3 nucleotide sequence: TGTGCCAGCAGCAAAAGCGGGACCTGTGGAAACACCATATATTTT. It encodes CASSKSGTCGNTIYF.

The chain uses TRBV7-3 and TRBJ2-1; 8 nucleotides align to TRBD2. Germline lookup yields CDR1 SGHTA and CDR2 FQGTGA. The V segment lost 4 bases and the J segment 0 bases; nucleotides outside the gene matches: 5. The CDR3 runs 16 residues. The CDR3 here is CASSSGGPSSYNEQFF. The CDR3 nucleotides are TGTGCCAGCAGCTCGGGGGGGCCCAGCTCCTACAATGAGCAGTTCTTC.